This T cell receptor (beta chain) is from a study of response to subunit inactivated influenza vaccine (dated by TCRdb to the late 2010s). Background on the whole study: Deep quantitative profiling of the T cell receptor repertoire was used in the study to follow responses to a trivalent subunit inactivated influenza vaccine. The paper's findings and limits, for the study overall: The authors suggested that each seasonal influenza vaccination may recruit only a limited number of new T cells.

The cysteine opens and the phenylalanine closes a CDR3 of 15 amino acids. Solely the CDR3 DNA is kept, with 45 bases framed from the first base. CDR1 and CDR2 are drawn from the germline V gene (reference sequence): SGHKS, YYEKEE. Libraries were prepared through RT-PCR. Instrument used: Illumina HiSeq 2500. TCRdb reprocessing: public reads trimmed at Q25 with fastp, clones called with MiXCR, in-frame beta chains kept. CDR3 protein sequences are deduplicated, and each keeps its most common genes and DNA. The sample table holds under 500,000 distinct CDR3 sequences, of which approximately 11% were seen once. Clones ranked in the top ten supply about 12% of the sample. According to the study, the label for this sample's time point signals: approximately 40 days after influenza vaccine administration. With respect to this clonotype: The antigen it binds to is not known. At one boundary the junction diverges from the germline segment, which might be a read error.

The sample consisted of PBMCs from blood, taken roughly 46 days after vaccination. This receptor chain uses TRBV5-5 and TRBJ1-3, with 9 bases aligning to TRBD1. The sequence came from a man aged 45 to 65 who received an inactivated influenza vaccine. Donor details come from another sample of the same person, matched by shared clones. The CDR3 region reads CASSPGTGPGNTIHF. The DNA sequence is TGTGCCAGCAGCCCCGGGACAGGGCCTGGAAACACCATACATTTT.